Listed below are T cell receptor beta chains from one sample, sequenced in a study of neurological immune-mediated disorders. TCRdb reprocessed the 5' RACE reads with MiXCR, giving one entry per CDR3 protein. The sample yields about 88,000 distinct CDR3 sequences, 3.5% seen once. The sample comprised PBMCs. The receptors originated from a woman aged 18-29 years with multiple sclerosis. The CDR3 runs from the conserved cysteine through the conserved F or W. Each record gives: J gene, V gene, D gene, CDR3 protein. The D gene is left open where the match is weak.

j_call: TRBJ2-3
v_call: TRBV20-1
d_call: NA
cdr3_aa: CNPIATDTQYF

j_call: TRBJ2-3
v_call: TRBV7-8
d_call: TRBD2
cdr3_aa: CASSLAKTDKGLAGGPFETDTQYF

j_call: TRBJ2-7
v_call: TRBV3-1
d_call: NA
cdr3_aa: CASSRKRSQVAYEQYF

j_call: TRBJ2-5
v_call: TRBV5-4
d_call: NA
cdr3_aa: CASSLTASSQETQYF

j_call: TRBJ2-1
v_call: TRBV6-5
d_call: NA
cdr3_aa: CASRATWNEQFF

j_call: TRBJ2-1
v_call: TRBV5-6
d_call: NA
cdr3_aa: CASSLASAPYNEQFF

j_call: TRBJ2-5
v_call: TRBV5-1
d_call: TRBD2
cdr3_aa: CASSSPTSGETQYF

j_call: TRBJ2-1
v_call: TRBV18
d_call: TRBD1
cdr3_aa: CASSPPTVRTGGGYEQFF

j_call: TRBJ2-7
v_call: TRBV30
d_call: TRBD1
cdr3_aa: CAWSGDRANEQYF

j_call: TRBJ2-3
v_call: TRBV5-1
d_call: NA
cdr3_aa: CASSLEGAEGADTQYF

j_call: TRBJ2-3
v_call: TRBV29-1
d_call: TRBD1
cdr3_aa: CSAQGQGTDTQYF

j_call: TRBJ2-7
v_call: TRBV4-1
d_call: TRBD2
cdr3_aa: CASSPQRGSYEQYF

j_call: TRBJ1-2
v_call: TRBV10-3
d_call: NA
cdr3_aa: CAISESSDGYPWYGYTF

j_call: TRBJ2-3
v_call: TRBV2
d_call: NA
cdr3_aa: CATKITSTDTQYF

j_call: TRBJ2-7
v_call: TRBV5-5
d_call: TRBD1
cdr3_aa: CASSRGQGTVGYF

j_call: TRBJ2-7
v_call: TRBV5-6
d_call: TRBD1
cdr3_aa: CASSPTGVDEQYF

j_call: TRBJ2-7
v_call: TRBV20-1
d_call: NA
cdr3_aa: CSALIFEGSSYEQYF

j_call: TRBJ1-6
v_call: TRBV3-1
d_call: NA
cdr3_aa: CASSPEDGTNSPLHF

j_call: TRBJ1-5
v_call: TRBV9
d_call: TRBD1
cdr3_aa: CASSVPFGQGQSSNQPQHF

j_call: TRBJ2-1
v_call: TRBV29-1
d_call: TRBD2
cdr3_aa: CSVGYSGVIYNEQFF

j_call: TRBJ1-1
v_call: TRBV6-1
d_call: NA
cdr3_aa: CASSEWGQQSTEAFF

j_call: TRBJ1-5
v_call: TRBV19
d_call: NA
cdr3_aa: CASSPGRKNQPQHF

j_call: TRBJ1-1
v_call: TRBV4-1
d_call: NA
cdr3_aa: CASSNLQDRLSNTEAFF

j_call: TRBJ2-7
v_call: TRBV27
d_call: NA
cdr3_aa: CASSRFVGPYEQYF

j_call: TRBJ2-7
v_call: TRBV5-6
d_call: NA
cdr3_aa: CASSRGDGYEQYF

j_call: TRBJ2-7
v_call: TRBV6-1
d_call: NA
cdr3_aa: CASSGTFAYEQYF

j_call: TRBJ1-1
v_call: TRBV5-1
d_call: NA
cdr3_aa: CASKPSGGDTEAFF

j_call: TRBJ2-4
v_call: TRBV20-1
d_call: TRBD1
cdr3_aa: CSARDGTGGKNIQYF

j_call: TRBJ1-1
v_call: TRBV7-9
d_call: NA
cdr3_aa: CASSFPGEAFF

j_call: TRBJ2-7
v_call: TRBV11-1
d_call: NA
cdr3_aa: CASSFGETYEQYF

j_call: TRBJ1-1
v_call: TRBV28
d_call: TRBD1
cdr3_aa: CASSSPGTGRGGSTEAFF

j_call: TRBJ1-1
v_call: TRBV7-9
d_call: NA
cdr3_aa: CASSFSRDTEAFF

j_call: TRBJ1-1
v_call: TRBV6-5
d_call: NA
cdr3_aa: CASSKYSPWVGPNTEAFF

j_call: TRBJ1-1
v_call: TRBV7-2
d_call: NA
cdr3_aa: CASRRVNTEAFF

j_call: TRBJ2-3
v_call: TRBV20-1
d_call: TRBD2
cdr3_aa: CSARGGDQREGPSDTQYF

j_call: TRBJ2-7
v_call: TRBV7-9
d_call: NA
cdr3_aa: CASSPPVAGGQHEQYF

j_call: TRBJ1-4
v_call: TRBV5-1
d_call: TRBD1
cdr3_aa: CASTKGAANEKLFF

j_call: TRBJ2-1
v_call: TRBV7-8
d_call: TRBD1
cdr3_aa: CASSRRGTGVRSYNEQFF

j_call: TRBJ1-3
v_call: TRBV7-9
d_call: NA
cdr3_aa: CASSLSLGRDPSSGNTIYF

j_call: TRBJ1-5
v_call: TRBV6-2/TRBV6-3
d_call: NA
cdr3_aa: CASSPVRDSRTSNQPQHF

j_call: TRBJ1-1
v_call: TRBV4-2
d_call: NA
cdr3_aa: CASSPFMNTEAFF

j_call: TRBJ2-7
v_call: TRBV20-1
d_call: TRBD1
cdr3_aa: CSGEGQSYEQYF

j_call: TRBJ2-3
v_call: TRBV12-3/TRBV12-4
d_call: NA
cdr3_aa: CASAGGDTQYF

j_call: TRBJ2-7
v_call: TRBV7-2
d_call: NA
cdr3_aa: CASSSEGGPGYEQYF

j_call: TRBJ2-7
v_call: TRBV20-1
d_call: TRBD2
cdr3_aa: CSAPPFSGRGDEQYF

j_call: TRBJ2-4
v_call: TRBV27
d_call: TRBD2
cdr3_aa: CASSFVGRAKNIQYF

j_call: TRBJ1-1
v_call: TRBV10-3
d_call: NA
cdr3_aa: CAISDMNTEAFF

j_call: TRBJ2-2
v_call: TRBV6-1
d_call: NA
cdr3_aa: CASSSGLLGGELFF

j_call: TRBJ1-2
v_call: TRBV5-1
d_call: TRBD1
cdr3_aa: CASSLGNRGMSGYTF

j_call: TRBJ1-1
v_call: TRBV29-1
d_call: NA
cdr3_aa: CSAFMNTEAFF

j_call: TRBJ2-7
v_call: TRBV6-5
d_call: TRBD2
cdr3_aa: CATQNEIAGSYEQYF